This TCR beta chain was sequenced in a study of post-analysis software for immune sequencing data. Study-level points and caveats: Patients showed TRBV5-6, TRBV5-1 and TRBV20-1 among five TRBV segments more frequent than in controls. Multiple sclerosis was associated with a significant reduction in normalized Chao1 diversity relative to controls.

Built from TCR beta cDNA, the libraries had unique molecular identifiers in them. TCRdb re-analysed the PCR reads in MiXCR, keeping a single row per CDR3 protein. The table records approximately 630,000 distinct CDR3 sequences, over 45% of them present only once. Looked up from germline, CDR1 is SGHRS and CDR2 is YFSETQ. Trimming left V 1 base short and J 2 bases short, with 8 bases between. This CDR3 has 14 residues. This clonotype was seen only a few times. What it binds is unknown. This clonotype was obtained from a girl aged 2-10 years with multiple sclerosis. The sample was blood. The chain couples TRBV5-1 to TRBJ2-3; possible D gene TRBD1, 5 bases. CDR3: CASSLTGITDTQYF. The CDR3, as DNA: TGCGCCAGCAGCTTGACAGGAATCACAGATACGCAGTATTTT.